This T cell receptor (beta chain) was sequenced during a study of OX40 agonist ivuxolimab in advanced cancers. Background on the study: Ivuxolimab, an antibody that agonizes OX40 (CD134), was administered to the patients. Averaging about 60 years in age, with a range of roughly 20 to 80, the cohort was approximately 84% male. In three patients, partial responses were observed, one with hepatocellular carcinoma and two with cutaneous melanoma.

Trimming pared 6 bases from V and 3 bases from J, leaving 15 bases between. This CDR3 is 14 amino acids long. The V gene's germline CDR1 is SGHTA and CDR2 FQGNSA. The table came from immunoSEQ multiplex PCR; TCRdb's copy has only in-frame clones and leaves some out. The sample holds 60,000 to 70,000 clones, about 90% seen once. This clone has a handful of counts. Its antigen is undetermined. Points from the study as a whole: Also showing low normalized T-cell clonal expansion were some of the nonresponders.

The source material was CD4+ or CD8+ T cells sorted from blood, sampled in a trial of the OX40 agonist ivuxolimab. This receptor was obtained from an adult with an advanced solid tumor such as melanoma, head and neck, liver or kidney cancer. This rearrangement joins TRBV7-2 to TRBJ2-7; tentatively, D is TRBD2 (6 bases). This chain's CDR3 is CASSYKSGGYEQYF. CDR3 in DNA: TGTGCCAGCAGTTACAAGTCCGGGGGCTACGAGCAGTACTTC. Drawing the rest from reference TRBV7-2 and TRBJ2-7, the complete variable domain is GAGVSQSPSNKVTEKGKDVELRCDPISGHTALYWYRQSLGQGLEFLIYFQGNSAPDKSGLPSDRFSAERTGGSVSTLTIQRTQQEDSAVYLCASSYKSGGYEQYFGPGTRLTVT.